What follows is one TCR beta chain and its context. Sequencing used immunoSEQ multiplex PCR; TCRdb keeps in-frame clones, though not all of them. The profile shows some 130,000 clones, about 90% of them singletons. The record originates from a study of T cell responses to AZD1222 COVID-19 vaccine. V gave up 5 bases and J gave up 8 bases, with 12 bases separating them. Germline CDR1 reads KGHDR; CDR2 reads SFDVKD. The CDR3 loop spans 13 amino acids. The rearrangement joins TRBV24-1 to TRBJ2-1; D may be TRBD2 (5 bases). This specimen consisted of peripheral blood, obtained on day 0 of AZD1222 vaccination. The TCR originated in an adult in good health. CDR3 loop: CATSGASIDEQFF. DNA of the CDR3: TGTGCCACCAGTGGAGCTAGCATTGATGAGCAGTTCTTC.